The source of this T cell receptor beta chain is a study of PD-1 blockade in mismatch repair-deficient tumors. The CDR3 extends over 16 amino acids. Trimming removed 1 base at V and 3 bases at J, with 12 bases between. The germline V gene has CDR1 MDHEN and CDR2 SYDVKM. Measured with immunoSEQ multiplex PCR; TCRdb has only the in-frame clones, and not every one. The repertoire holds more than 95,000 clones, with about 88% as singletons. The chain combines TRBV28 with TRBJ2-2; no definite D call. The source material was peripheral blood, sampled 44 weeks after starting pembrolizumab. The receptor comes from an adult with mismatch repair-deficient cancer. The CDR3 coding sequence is TGTGCCAGCAGTTTATACCGTCGGGCCTACACCGGGGAGCTGTTTTTT. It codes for CASSLYRRAYTGELFF.